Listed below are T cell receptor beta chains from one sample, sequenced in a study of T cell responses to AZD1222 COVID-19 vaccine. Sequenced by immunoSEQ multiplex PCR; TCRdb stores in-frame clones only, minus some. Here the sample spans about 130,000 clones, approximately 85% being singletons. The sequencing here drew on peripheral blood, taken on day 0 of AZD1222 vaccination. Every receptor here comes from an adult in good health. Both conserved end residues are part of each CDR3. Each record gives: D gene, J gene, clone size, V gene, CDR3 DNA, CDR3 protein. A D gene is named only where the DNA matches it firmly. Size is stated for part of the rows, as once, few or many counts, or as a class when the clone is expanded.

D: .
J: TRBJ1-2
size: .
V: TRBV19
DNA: TGTGCCAGCAACCTGGTTGGGGGCAACATTCGAGGCTACACCTTC
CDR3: CASNLVGGNIRGYTF

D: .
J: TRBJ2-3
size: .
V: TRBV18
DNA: TGTGCCAGCTCACCACCCACGAGCCCAGATACGCAGTATTTT
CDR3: CASSPPTSPDTQYF

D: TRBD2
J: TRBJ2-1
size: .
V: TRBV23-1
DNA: TGCGCCAGCAGTCAATCGCAGGGTAGCGGGGGCCGCTCCTACAATGAGCAGTTCTTC
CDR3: CASSQSQGSGGRSYNEQFF

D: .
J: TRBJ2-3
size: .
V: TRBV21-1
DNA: TGTGCCAGCAGCGCGGGACTAGCGGGAGGTGATACGCAGTATTTT
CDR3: CASSAGLAGGDTQYF

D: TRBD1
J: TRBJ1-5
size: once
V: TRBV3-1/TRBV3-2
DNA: TGTGCCAGCAGTTATGACAGGGCGAGCAATCAGCCCCAGCATTTT
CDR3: CASSYDRASNQPQHF

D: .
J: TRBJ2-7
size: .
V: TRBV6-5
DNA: TGTGCCAGCAGTCCCCCGGGGGCCTACGAGCAGTACTTC
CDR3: CASSPPGAYEQYF

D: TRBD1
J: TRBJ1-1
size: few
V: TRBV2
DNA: TGTGCCACCCGAACCGGGGGGACAGGGCAGAACACTGAAGCTTTCTTT
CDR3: CATRTGGTGQNTEAFF

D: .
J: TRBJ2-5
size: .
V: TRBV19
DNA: TGTGCCAGTAGGGATAGCGGTGCGGAGACCCAGTACTTC
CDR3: CASRDSGAETQYF

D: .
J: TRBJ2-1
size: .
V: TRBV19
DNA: TGTGCCAGTAGTATAGATTCCCCCCTTAACTCCTACAATGAGCAGTTCTTC
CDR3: CASSIDSPLNSYNEQFF

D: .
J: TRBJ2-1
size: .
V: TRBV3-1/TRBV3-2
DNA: TGTGCCAGCAGCCTCCGTCAGGTCTCACCGCAGTTCTTC
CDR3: CASSLRQVSPQFF

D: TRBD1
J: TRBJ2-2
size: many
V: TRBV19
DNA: TGTGCCAGTAGCTGGGGAAAAGGGACAGGGGGAATCGGGGAGCTGTTTTTT
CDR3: CASSWGKGTGGIGELFF

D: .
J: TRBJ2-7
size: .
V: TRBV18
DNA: TGTGCCAGCTCACCCGCGTCTGGGGGAGGCCACGAGCAGTACTTC
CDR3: CASSPASGGGHEQYF

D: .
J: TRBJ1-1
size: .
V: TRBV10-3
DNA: TGTGCCTCCACGCTGGGAACCGGGCCCTCAGGTGAAGCTTTCTTT
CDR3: CASTLGTGPSGEAFF

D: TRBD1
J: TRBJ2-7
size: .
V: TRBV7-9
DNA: TGTGCCAGCAGCTTAGGTGTAAGTCGGGACAGGCGCCTCGAGCAGTACTTC
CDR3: CASSLGVSRDRRLEQYF

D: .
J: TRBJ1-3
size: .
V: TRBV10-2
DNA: TGCGCCAGCAGTGACGATTCGGGAAACACCATATATTTT
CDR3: CASSDDSGNTIYF

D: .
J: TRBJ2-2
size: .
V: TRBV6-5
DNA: TGTGCCAGCAGTTACTCGCAGGGTAGGGGGGAGCTGTTTTTT
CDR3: CASSYSQGRGELFF

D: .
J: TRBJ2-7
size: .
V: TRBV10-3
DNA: TGTGCCATCAACCAGGACGGATTCTACGAGCAGTACTTC
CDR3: CAINQDGFYEQYF

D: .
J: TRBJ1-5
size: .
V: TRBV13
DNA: TGTGCCAGCAGCTTAGGGGGCGTTCAGCCCCAGCATTTT
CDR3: CASSLGGVQPQHF

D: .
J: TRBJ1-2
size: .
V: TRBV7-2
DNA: TGTGCCAGGAACCGGTATGGCTACACCTTC
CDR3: CARNRYGYTF

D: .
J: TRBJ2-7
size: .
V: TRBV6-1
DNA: TGTGCCAGCAGTGAATACTGGGGGCCCTACGAGCAGTACTTC
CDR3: CASSEYWGPYEQYF

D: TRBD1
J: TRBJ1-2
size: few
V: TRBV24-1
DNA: TGTGCCACCAGTGGCACCCGGGGGACAGCGGGCTATGGCTACACCTTC
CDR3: CATSGTRGTAGYGYTF

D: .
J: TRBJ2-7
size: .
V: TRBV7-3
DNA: TGTGCCAGCAGCTTAACCAGGATCTACGAGCAGTACTTC
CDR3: CASSLTRIYEQYF

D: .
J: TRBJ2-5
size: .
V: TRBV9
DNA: TGTGCCAGCAGCGTAGAAGACTCCGGCAGGGGCTCGGGCGAGACCCAGTACTTC
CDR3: CASSVEDSGRGSGETQYF

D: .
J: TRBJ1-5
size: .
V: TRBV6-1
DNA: TGTGCCAGCAGTGAACAATGGAATCAGCCCCAGCATTTT
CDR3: CASSEQWNQPQHF

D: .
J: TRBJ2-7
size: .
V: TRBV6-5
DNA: TGTGCCAGCAGTTACCTGGCGGACTCATACGAGCAGTACTTC
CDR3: CASSYLADSYEQYF

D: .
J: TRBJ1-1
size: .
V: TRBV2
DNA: TGTGCCAGCAGGGTGACAGGTCAGAGTGAAGCTTTCTTT
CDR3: CASRVTGQSEAFF

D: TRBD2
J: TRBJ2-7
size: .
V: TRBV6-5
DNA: TGTGCCAGCAGTTACCAGCGGGGGCCCTACGAGTCCTTC
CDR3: CASSYQRGPYESF

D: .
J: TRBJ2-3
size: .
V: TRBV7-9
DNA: TGTGCCAGCAGCTTAGCGGGGTACAGCTCAGATACGCAGTATTTT
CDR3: CASSLAGYSSDTQYF

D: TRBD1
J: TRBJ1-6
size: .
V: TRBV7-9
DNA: TGTGCCAGCAGCGGACAGGGGAGCTCCTATAATTCACCCCTCCACTTT
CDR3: CASSGQGSSYNSPLHF

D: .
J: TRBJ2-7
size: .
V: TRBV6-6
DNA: TGTGCCAGCAGTTACGGCGAGGACTACGAGCAGTACTTC
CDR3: CASSYGEDYEQYF

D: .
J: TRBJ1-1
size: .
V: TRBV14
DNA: TGTGCCAGCAGCCAAGATGGCCGAGGCGCTTTCTTT
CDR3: CASSQDGRGAFF